This T cell receptor (beta chain) was obtained from a study of T cell repertoires in aging, cancer and after chemotherapy. Study details: Donors were grouped into six age bands spanning 30 or younger through 70 or older. Study findings and constraints: Median generation probability rose over the chemotherapy interval in each cancer cohort, suggesting rebound thymic output. In healthy donors, age-related TCR diversity loss mainly reflected lost richness.

As for this clonotype: The antigen remains unidentified.

Multiplex touch-down PCR with TRB-A/B primers amplified rearranged V-D-J TRB sequences. TCRdb used MiXCR to reprocess the multiplex PCR reads, holding one entry per CDR3 protein. The table has 20,000 or so distinct CDR3 sequences, 37% seen once. Amplification of TCR beta used genomic DNA extracted from peripheral blood. Germline V gives CDR1 SGHRS, CDR2 YFSETQ. The V end was cut by 4 bases, the J end by 4 bases, with 9 bases between. The CDR3 runs to 13 residues. This sequence joins TRBV5-1 and TRBJ2-4, with D perhaps TRBD1 (5 bases). Specimen: blood. The TCR was taken from a human donor with a solid tumor. Written as DNA, the CDR3 is TGCGCCAGCAGCCCGGACATGAAAAACATTCAGTACTTC. It specifies CASSPDMKNIQYF.